The source of this T cell receptor (beta chain) is a study of blood T cell repertoires in COVID-19. Study-level information: Samples of COVID-19 (acute and convalescent) were obtained from the United States, Italy and Spain.

Looked up from germline, CDR1 is SEHNR and CDR2 is FQNEAQ (reference sequence). Trimming stripped 1 base from V and 4 bases from J, with 13 bases between. The CDR3 runs to 16 residues. Under the authors' procedure: Estimation of nucleated cell counts relied on the amplification of reference gene primers. Sequencing used immunoSEQ multiplex PCR; TCRdb keeps in-frame clones, though not all of them. V, J and clone size derive from that table, while D and trimming were established from the DNA sequence. The data hold roughly 150,000 clones, with around nine tenths observed a single time. The sample was peripheral blood. The sequence came from a human donor in a cohort sampled during active COVID-19. This chain joins TRBV7-9 and TRBJ1-4, with D hard to call. The CDR3 sequence: CASSLVGGRVNEKLFF. In DNA form, the CDR3 reads TGTGCCAGCAGCTTAGTAGGAGGACGGGTTAATGAAAAACTGTTTTTT.